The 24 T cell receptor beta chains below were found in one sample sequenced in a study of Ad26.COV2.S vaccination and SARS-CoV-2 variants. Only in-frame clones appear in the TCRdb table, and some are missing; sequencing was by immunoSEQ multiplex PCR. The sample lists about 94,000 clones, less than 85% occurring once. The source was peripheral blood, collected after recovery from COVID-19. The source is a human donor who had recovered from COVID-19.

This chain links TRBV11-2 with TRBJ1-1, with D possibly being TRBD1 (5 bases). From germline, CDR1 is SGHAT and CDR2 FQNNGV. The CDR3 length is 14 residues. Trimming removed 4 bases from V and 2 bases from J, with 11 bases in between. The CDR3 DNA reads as TGTGCCAGCAGCTGGGGCGGGTTAAACACTGAAGCTTTCTTT. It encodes CASSWGGLNTEAFF.

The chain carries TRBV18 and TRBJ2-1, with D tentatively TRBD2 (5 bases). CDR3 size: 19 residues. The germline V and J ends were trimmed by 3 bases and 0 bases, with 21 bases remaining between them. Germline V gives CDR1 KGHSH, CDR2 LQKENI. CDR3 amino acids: CASSPPLVPFTSSYNEQFF. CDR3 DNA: TGTGCCAGCTCACCCCCGCTAGTGCCCTTTACTAGCTCCTACAATGAGCAGTTCTTC.

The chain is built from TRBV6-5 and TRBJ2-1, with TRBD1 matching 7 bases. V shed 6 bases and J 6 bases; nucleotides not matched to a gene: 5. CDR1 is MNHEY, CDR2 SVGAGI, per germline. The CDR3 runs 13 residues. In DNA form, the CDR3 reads TGTGCCAGCAGACCCGGGACAGTCAATGAGCAGTTCTTC. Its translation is CASRPGTVNEQFF.

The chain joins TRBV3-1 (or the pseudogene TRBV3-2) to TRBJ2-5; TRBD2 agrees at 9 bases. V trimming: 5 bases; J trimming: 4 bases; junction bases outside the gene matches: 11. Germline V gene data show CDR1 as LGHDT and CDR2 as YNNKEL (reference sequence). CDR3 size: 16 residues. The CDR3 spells CASSKASGMGSETQYF. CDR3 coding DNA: TGTGCCAGCAGCAAGGCTAGCGGGATGGGGTCAGAGACCCAGTACTTC.

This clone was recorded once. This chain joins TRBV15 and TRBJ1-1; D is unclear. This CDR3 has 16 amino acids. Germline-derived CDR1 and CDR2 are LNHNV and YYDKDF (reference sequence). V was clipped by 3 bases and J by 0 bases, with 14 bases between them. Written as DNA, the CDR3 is TGTGCCACCAGCAGTGGGGTAGCAGTCATGAACACTGAAGCTTTCTTT. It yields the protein CATSSGVAVMNTEAFF.

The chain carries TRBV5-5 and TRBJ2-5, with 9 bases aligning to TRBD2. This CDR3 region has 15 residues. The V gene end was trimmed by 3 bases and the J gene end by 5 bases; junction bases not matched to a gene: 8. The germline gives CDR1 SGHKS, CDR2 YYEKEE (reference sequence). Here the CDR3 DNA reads TGTGCCAGCAGCTCCCCGGGACTAGCTCAGGAGACCCAGTACTTC. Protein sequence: CASSSPGLAQETQYF.

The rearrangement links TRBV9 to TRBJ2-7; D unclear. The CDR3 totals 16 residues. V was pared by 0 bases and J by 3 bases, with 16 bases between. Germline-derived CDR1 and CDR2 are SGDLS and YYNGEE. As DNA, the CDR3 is TGTGCCAGCAGCGTAGGTCCGAATCGATTGGGCTACGAGCAGTACTTC. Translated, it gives CASSVGPNRLGYEQYF.

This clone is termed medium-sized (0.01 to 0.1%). The CDR3 protein is CASSWQRTEAFF. CDR3 sequence (DNA): TGTGCCAGCAGCTGGCAACGGACTGAAGCTTTCTTT. V and J are TRBV11-3 and TRBJ1-1, with D unclear. The CDR3 loop spans 12 amino acids. V lost 4 bases and J 5 bases, leaving 8 bases between the germline ends. CDR1 and CDR2 from the germline V gene are SGHNT and YENEEA.

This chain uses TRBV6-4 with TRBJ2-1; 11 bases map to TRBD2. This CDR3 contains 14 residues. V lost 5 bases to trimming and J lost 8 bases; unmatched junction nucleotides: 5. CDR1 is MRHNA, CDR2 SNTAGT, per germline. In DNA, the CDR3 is TGTGCCAGCAGTTCCACTAGCGGGAGCGATGAGCAGTTCTTC. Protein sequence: CASSSTSGSDEQFF.

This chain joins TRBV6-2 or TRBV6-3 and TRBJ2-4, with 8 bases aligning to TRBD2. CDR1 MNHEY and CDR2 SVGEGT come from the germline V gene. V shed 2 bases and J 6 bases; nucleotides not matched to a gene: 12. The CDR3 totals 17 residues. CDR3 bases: TGTGCCAGCAGTTACGAAACCGGGAGGGCCGAAACAAACATTCAGTACTTC. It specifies CASSYETGRAETNIQYF.

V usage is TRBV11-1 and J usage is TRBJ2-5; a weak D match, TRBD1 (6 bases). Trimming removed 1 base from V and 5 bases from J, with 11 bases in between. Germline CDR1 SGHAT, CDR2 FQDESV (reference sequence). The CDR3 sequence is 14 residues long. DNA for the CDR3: TGTGCCAGCAGCTTAGACCAGGGGACGGAGACCCAGTACTTC. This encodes CASSLDQGTETQYF.

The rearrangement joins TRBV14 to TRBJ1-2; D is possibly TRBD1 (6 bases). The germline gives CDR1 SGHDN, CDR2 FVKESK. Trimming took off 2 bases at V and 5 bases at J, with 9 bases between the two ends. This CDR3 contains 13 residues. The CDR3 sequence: CASSQTGYYGYTF. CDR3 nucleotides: TGTGCCAGCAGCCAAACAGGGTATTATGGCTACACCTTC.

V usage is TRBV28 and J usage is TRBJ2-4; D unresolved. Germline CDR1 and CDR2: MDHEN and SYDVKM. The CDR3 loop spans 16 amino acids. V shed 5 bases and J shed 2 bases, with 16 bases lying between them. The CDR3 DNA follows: TGTGCCAGCAGTAACGGGCCCCGAGGAACCAAAAACATTCAGTACTTC. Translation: CASSNGPRGTKNIQYF. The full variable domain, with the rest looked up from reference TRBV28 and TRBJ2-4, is DVKVTQSSRYLVKRTGEKVFLECVQDMDHENMFWYRQDPGLGLRLIYFSYDVKMKEKGDIPEGYSVSREKKERFSLILESASTNQTSMYLCASSNGPRGTKNIQYFGAGTRLSVL.

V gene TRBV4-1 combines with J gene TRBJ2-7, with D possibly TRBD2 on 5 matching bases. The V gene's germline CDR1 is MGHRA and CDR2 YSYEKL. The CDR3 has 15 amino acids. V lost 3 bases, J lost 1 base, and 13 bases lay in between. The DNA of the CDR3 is TGCGCCAGCAGCCACTTAGCCCGGACTTCCTACGAGCAGTACTTC. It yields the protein CASSHLARTSYEQYF.

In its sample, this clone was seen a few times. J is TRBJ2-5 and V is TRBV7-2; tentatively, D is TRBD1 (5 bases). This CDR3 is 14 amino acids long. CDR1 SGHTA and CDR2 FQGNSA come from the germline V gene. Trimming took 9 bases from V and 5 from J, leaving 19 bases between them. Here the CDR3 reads CASLEQVGLETQYF. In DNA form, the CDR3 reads TGTGCCAGTTTAGAACAGGTCGGTTTGGAGACCCAGTACTTC.

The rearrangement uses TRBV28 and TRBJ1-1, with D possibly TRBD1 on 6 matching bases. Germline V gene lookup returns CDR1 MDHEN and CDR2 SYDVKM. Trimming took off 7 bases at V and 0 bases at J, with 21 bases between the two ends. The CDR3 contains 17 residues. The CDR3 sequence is CASTPLWTVFLNTEAFF. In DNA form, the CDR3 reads TGTGCCAGCACCCCACTCTGGACAGTTTTCTTGAACACTGAAGCTTTCTTT.

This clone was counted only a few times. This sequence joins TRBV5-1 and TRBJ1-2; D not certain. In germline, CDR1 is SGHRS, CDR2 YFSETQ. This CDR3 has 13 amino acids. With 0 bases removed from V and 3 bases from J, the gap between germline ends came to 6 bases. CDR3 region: CASSLVTDYGYTF. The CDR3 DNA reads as TGCGCCAGCAGCTTGGTAACGGACTATGGCTACACCTTC.

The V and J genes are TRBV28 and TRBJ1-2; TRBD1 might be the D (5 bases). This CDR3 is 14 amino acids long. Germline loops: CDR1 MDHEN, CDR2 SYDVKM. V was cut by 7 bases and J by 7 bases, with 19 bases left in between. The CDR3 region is CASTASVGVGGYTF. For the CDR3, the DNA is TGTGCCAGCACTGCGTCGGTGGGGGTTGGTGGCTACACCTTC.

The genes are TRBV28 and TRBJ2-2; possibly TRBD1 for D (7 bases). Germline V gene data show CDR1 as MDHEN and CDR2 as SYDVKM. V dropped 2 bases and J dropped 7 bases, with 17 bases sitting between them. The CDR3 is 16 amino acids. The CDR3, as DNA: TGTGCCAGCAGTTTAAGGGCGGGCAGGGGGGTCGGGGAGCTGTTTTTT. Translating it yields CASSLRAGRGVGELFF.

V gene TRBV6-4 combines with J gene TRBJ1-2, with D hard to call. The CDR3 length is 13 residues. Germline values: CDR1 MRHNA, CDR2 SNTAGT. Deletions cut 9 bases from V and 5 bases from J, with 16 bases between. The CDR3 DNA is TGTGCCAGGGAACGCCTAAGTGGGTATGGCTACACCTTC. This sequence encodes CARERLSGYGYTF.

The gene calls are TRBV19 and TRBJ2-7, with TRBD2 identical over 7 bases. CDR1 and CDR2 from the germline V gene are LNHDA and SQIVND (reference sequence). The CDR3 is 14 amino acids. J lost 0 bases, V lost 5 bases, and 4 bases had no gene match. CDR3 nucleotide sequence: TGTGCCAGTAGTGTCGGGAGGAGCTCCTACGAGCAGTACTTC. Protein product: CASSVGRSSYEQYF.

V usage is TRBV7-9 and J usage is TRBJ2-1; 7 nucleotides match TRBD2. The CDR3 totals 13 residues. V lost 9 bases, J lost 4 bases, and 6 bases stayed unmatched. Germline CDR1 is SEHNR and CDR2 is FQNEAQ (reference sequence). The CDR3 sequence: CASREGVYNEQFF. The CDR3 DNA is TGTGCCAGTAGGGAGGGAGTATACAATGAGCAGTTCTTC.

The DNA for the CDR3 is TGTGCCAGCACCAAACCCAGTGGAGCTAACTATGGCTACACCTTC. This gives the protein CASTKPSGANYGYTF. This sequence joins TRBV28 and TRBJ1-2; D not resolved. The ends were cut back, 7 bases at V and 0 bases at J, with 15 bases in the middle. CDR3 size: 15 residues. The germline gives CDR1 MDHEN, CDR2 SYDVKM.

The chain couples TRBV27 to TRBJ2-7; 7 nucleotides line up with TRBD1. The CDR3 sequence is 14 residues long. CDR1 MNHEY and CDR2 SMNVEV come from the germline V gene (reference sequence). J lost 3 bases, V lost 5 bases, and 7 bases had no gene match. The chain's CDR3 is CASSRQGRVYEQYF. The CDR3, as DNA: TGTGCCAGCAGTCGACAGGGAAGGGTCTACGAGCAGTACTTC.